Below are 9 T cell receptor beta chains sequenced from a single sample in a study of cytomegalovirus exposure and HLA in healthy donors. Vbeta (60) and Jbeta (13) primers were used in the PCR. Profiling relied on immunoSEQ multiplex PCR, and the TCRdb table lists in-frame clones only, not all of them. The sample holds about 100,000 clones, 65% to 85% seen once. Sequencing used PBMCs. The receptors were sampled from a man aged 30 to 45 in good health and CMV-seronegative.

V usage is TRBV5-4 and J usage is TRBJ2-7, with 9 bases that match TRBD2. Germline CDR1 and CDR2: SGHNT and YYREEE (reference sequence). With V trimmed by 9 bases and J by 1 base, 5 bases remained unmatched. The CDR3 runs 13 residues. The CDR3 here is CATSGGPSYEQYF. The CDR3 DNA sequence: TGTGCCACGAGCGGGGGGCCGTCCTACGAGCAGTACTTC.

DNA for the CDR3: TGTGCCAGCAGCCCTACCGACTCGCGCGAGCAGTACTTC. Translation gives CASSPTDSREQYF. This chain connects TRBV4-2 to TRBJ2-7; D unresolved. This CDR3 is 13 amino acids long. V was cut by 4 bases and J by 6 bases, with 13 bases left in between. Germline V gene sequence: CDR1 LGHNA, CDR2 YNFKEQ.

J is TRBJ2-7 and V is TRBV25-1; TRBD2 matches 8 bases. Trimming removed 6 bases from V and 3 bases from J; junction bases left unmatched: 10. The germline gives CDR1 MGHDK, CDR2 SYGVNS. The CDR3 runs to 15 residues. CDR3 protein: CASRQSGGEYYEQYF. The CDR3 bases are TGTGCCAGCAGGCAATCGGGGGGGGAGTACTACGAGCAGTACTTC.

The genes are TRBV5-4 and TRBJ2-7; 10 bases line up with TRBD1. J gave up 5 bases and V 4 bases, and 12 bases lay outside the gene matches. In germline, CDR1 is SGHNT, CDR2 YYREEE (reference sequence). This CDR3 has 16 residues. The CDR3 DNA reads TGTGCCAGCAGCCCAGGGCCGGGACAGGGGTTCCACGAGCAGTACTTC. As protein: CASSPGPGQGFHEQYF.

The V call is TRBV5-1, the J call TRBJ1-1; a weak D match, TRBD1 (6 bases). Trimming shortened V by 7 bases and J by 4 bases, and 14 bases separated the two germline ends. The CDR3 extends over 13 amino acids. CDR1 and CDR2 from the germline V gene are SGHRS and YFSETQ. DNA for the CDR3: TGCGCCAGCGGATACAGGGTGTCCACTGAAGCTTTCTTT. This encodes CASGYRVSTEAFF.

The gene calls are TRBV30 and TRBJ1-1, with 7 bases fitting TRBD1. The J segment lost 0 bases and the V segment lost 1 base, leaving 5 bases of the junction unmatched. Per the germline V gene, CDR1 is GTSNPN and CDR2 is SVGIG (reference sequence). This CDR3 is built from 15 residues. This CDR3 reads CAWSGRTGLNTEAFF. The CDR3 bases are TGTGCCTGGAGTGGGCGGACAGGCTTGAACACTGAAGCTTTCTTT.

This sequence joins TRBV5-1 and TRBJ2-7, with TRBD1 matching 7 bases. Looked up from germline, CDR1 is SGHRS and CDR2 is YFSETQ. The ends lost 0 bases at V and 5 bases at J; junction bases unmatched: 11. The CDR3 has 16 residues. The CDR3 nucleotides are TGCGCCAGCAGCTTGGCCGCAAGGGGGCGATCCAACGAGCAGTACTTC. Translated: CASSLAARGRSNEQYF.

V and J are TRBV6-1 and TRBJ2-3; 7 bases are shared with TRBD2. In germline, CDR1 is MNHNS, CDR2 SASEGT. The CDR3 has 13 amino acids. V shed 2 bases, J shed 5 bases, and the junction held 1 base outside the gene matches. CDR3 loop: CASSEPSGDTQYF. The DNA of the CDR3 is TGTGCCAGCAGTGAACCTAGCGGAGATACGCAGTATTTT.

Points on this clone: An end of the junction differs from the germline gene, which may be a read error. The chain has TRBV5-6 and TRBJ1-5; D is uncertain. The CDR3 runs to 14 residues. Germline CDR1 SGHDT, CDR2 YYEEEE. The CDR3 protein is CASSLSGSDQPQHF. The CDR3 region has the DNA TGTGCCAGCAGCTTGAGCGGTAGCGATCAGCCCCAGCATTTT.